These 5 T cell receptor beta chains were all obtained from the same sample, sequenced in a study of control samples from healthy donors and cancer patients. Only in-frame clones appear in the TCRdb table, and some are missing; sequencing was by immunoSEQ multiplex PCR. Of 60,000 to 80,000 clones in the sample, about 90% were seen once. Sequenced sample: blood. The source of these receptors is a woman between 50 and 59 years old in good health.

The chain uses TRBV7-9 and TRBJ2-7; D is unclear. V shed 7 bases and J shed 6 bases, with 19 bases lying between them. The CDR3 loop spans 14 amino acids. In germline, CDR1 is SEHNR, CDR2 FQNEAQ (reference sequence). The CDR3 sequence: CASTRLIANGEQYF. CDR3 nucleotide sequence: TGTGCCAGCACCCGGCTGATCGCTAACGGCGAGCAGTACTTC.

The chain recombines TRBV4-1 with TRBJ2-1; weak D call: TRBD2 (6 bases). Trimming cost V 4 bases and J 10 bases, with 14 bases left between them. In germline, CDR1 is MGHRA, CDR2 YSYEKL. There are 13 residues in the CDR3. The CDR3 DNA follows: TGCGCCAGCAGCCGGACCGGGACTCGAGAGCAGTTCTTC. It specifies CASSRTGTREQFF.

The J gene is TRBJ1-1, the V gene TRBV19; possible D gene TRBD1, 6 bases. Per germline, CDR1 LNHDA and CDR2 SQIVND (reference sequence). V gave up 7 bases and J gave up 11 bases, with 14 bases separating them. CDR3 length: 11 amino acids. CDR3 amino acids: CASTRQGWAFF. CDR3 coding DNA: TGTGCCAGTACGCGCCAGGGGTGGGCTTTCTTT.

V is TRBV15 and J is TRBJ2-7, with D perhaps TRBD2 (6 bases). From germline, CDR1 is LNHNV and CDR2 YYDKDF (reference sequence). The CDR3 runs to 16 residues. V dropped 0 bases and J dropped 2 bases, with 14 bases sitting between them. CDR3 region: CATSREDSGHAYEQYF. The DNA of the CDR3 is TGTGCCACCAGCAGAGAAGATAGCGGTCATGCCTACGAGCAGTACTTC.

The chain's CDR3 is CASSIEGQGNYGYTF. The CDR3 DNA reads as TGTGCCAGTAGTATAGAAGGACAGGGGAACTATGGCTACACCTTC. The chain recombines TRBV19 with TRBJ1-2; 9 nucleotides agree with TRBD1. V shed 0 bases and J 2 bases; nucleotides not matched to a gene: 1. The CDR3 is made up of 15 amino acids. Per germline, CDR1 LNHDA and CDR2 SQIVND (reference sequence).